This T cell receptor beta chain was found in a study of blood T cell repertoires in COVID-19. Germline V gene lookup returns CDR1 KGHSH and CDR2 LQKENI. The length of the CDR3 is 14 residues. With 2 bases removed from V and 7 bases from J, the gap between germline ends came to 12 bases. Sequencing used immunoSEQ multiplex PCR; TCRdb keeps in-frame clones, though not all of them. The profile covers 65,000 to 85,000 clones, with around 79% appearing a single time and 15% to 20% taken by the ten largest. What was sequenced was peripheral blood. The V gene is TRBV18, the J gene TRBJ2-1, with D possibly being TRBD1 (5 bases). The sequence was obtained from a human donor in a cohort sampled during active COVID-19. The CDR3: CASSPTQGGNEQFF. In DNA, the CDR3 is TGTGCCAGCTCACCAACTCAGGGTGGGAATGAGCAGTTCTTC.